What follows are 23 T cell receptor beta chains derived from one specimen sequenced in a study of T cell responses to AZD1222 COVID-19 vaccine. Method: immunoSEQ multiplex PCR; TCRdb's copy keeps in-frame clones and lacks some. The sample lists some 140,000 clones, 85% to 95% occurring once. The source was peripheral blood, collected on day 0 of AZD1222 vaccination. The receptors come from an adult in good health.

This clone was counted a few times. The V gene is TRBV7-3, the J gene TRBJ2-2, with D hard to call. In germline, CDR1 is SGHTA, CDR2 FQGTGA. This CDR3 comprises 12 residues. Trimming removed 3 bases at V and 1 base at J, with 0 bases between. In nucleotides, the CDR3 is TGTGCCAGCAGCTTGAACACCGGGGAGCTGTTTTTT. It yields the protein CASSLNTGELFF.

This clone has only one observation. The J gene is TRBJ2-2, the V gene TRBV19; D is perhaps TRBD2 (5 bases). The V end was cut by 6 bases, the J end by 6 bases, with 11 bases between. The CDR3 contains 13 residues. The germline gives CDR1 LNHDA, CDR2 SQIVND (reference sequence). The CDR3 loop is CASSVRVSGELFF. The CDR3 DNA reads TGTGCCAGTAGCGTGAGGGTATCCGGGGAGCTGTTTTTT.

The chain links TRBV21-1 to TRBJ1-1. TRBV21-1 is deemed a pseudogene. This CDR3 is built from 17 residues. The CDR3 reads CASSKDLSGTINTEAFF. The CDR3, as DNA: TGTGCCAGCAGCAAAGATCTTTCCGGGACGATAAACACTGAAGCTTTCTTT.

This clone was found a few times. The chain links TRBV6-2 or TRBV6-3 to TRBJ1-2, with D perhaps TRBD1 (6 bases). The germline CDR1 and CDR2 sequences are MNHEY and SVGEGT. V lost 6 bases, J lost 6 bases, and 17 bases lay in between. CDR3 size: 14 residues. The CDR3 DNA follows: TGTGCCAGCAGCGGGGGGGCGATCTGGAATGGCTACACCTTC. It translates to CASSGGAIWNGYTF.

The J gene is TRBJ1-2, the V gene TRBV7-8; D uncertain. V was cut by 0 bases and J by 4 bases, with 12 bases left in between. CDR1 SGHVS and CDR2 FQNEAQ come from the germline V gene. The CDR3 contains 15 residues. The DNA of the CDR3 is TGTGCCAGCAGCTTAGCGCCGAGGGCAGGCTATGGCTACACCTTC. Amino acid sequence: CASSLAPRAGYGYTF.

This chain links TRBV5-6 with TRBJ2-7; 11 nucleotides agree with TRBD1. V was pared by 4 bases and J by 5 bases, with 8 bases of the junction left unmatched. Germline assignment: CDR1 SGHDT and CDR2 YYEEEE. The CDR3 spans 15 residues. The CDR3 DNA is TGTGCCAGCAGCGTGGACCGGGACAGGGGGAACGAGCAGTACTTC. This codes for CASSVDRDRGNEQYF.

V usage is TRBV5-1 and J usage is TRBJ2-1, with 7 bases fitting TRBD1. The CDR3 sequence is 13 residues long. CDR1 is SGHRS, CDR2 YFSETQ, per germline. Unmatched junction bases numbered 8, after V lost 2 bases and J lost 12 bases. The CDR3: CASSFEGRDRQFF. The DNA for the CDR3 is TGCGCCAGCAGCTTCGAAGGCCGGGACAGGCAGTTCTTC. The whole variable domain, filled in from reference TRBV5-1 and TRBJ2-1, reads KAGVTQTPRYLIKTRGQQVTLSCSPISGHRSVSWYQQTPGQGLQFLFEYFSETQRNKGNFPGRFSGRQFSNSRSEMNVSTLELGDSALYLCASSFEGRDRQFFGPGTRLTVL.

In its sample, this clone was seen a few times. The chain is built from TRBV9 and TRBJ2-1; 10 bases match TRBD2. The CDR3 spans 18 residues. The germline V gene encodes CDR1 SGDLS and CDR2 YYNGEE. Trimming removed 0 bases from V and 8 bases from J; junction bases left unmatched: 14. The CDR3, as DNA: TGTGCCAGCAGCGTAGCTGTGTCTAGCGGGAGATTATGGGATGAGCAGTTCTTC. Residues: CASSVAVSSGRLWDEQFF.

V gene TRBV29-1 combines with J gene TRBJ1-2; possibly TRBD1 for D (5 bases). The CDR3 covers 12 residues. The germline V gene has CDR1 SQVTM and CDR2 ANQGSEA. V gave up 4 bases and J gave up 2 bases, with 8 bases separating them. CDR3 in amino acids: CSVAGANYGYTF. The DNA of the CDR3 is TGCAGCGTTGCTGGGGCAAACTATGGCTACACCTTC. Based on the CDR3 plus reference TRBV29-1 and TRBJ1-2, the full variable domain is SAVISQKPSRDICQRGTSLTIQCQVDSQVTMMFWYRQQPGQSLTLIATANQGSEATYESGFVIDKFPISRPNLTFSTLTVSNMSPEDSSIYLCSVAGANYGYTFGSGTRLTVV.

The chain employs TRBV13 and TRBJ1-1; no reliable D call. The CDR3 covers 14 residues. Trimming removed 7 bases at V and 0 bases at J, with 12 bases between. Germline V gene data show CDR1 as PRHDT and CDR2 as FYEKMQ (reference sequence). CDR3 amino acids: CASTHAGVNTEAFF. The CDR3 DNA is TGTGCCAGCACTCACGCCGGGGTGAACACTGAAGCTTTCTTT.

This chain uses TRBV19 with TRBJ2-3; 13 bases line up with TRBD2. The CDR3 contains 16 residues. The V gene's germline CDR1 is LNHDA and CDR2 SQIVND (reference sequence). The J segment lost 2 bases and the V segment lost 7 bases, leaving 6 bases of the junction unmatched. The CDR3 region has the DNA TGTGCCAGTACCTTACTAGCGGGAGGGCCCACAGATACGCAGTATTTT. Protein sequence: CASTLLAGGPTDTQYF.

The chain links TRBV27 to TRBJ1-4, with D hard to call. V was trimmed by 5 bases and J by 8 bases, leaving 15 bases between them. Germline CDR1 MNHEY, CDR2 SMNVEV (reference sequence). The CDR3 is 14 residues long. CDR3 DNA: TGTGCCAGCAGTCCACGTGGAGGGAGGGAAAAACTGTTTTTT. It yields the protein CASSPRGGREKLFF.

As regards this clone: At the DNA level, this CDR3 is encoded by other sequences in the same sample as well. V is TRBV4-1 and J is TRBJ1-5; 9 nucleotides match TRBD1. CDR3 length: 15 residues. Germline V gives CDR1 MGHRA, CDR2 YSYEKL. V lost 1 base, J lost 4 bases, and 2 bases stayed unmatched. The CDR3 DNA reads as TGCGCCAGCAGCCAAGGGACAGGGGTAAATCAGCCCCAGCATTTT. Translated: CASSQGTGVNQPQHF.

The chain joins TRBV20-1 to TRBJ1-1, with D hard to call. The CDR3 consists of 8 residues. With 1 base removed from V and 12 bases from J, the gap between germline ends came to 3 bases. CDR1 is DFQATT and CDR2 is SNEGSKA in the germline V gene (reference sequence). Here the CDR3 reads CSARGTFF. Here the CDR3 DNA reads TGCAGTGCTAGAGGGACTTTCTTT.

The J gene is TRBJ2-7, the V gene TRBV11-3, with D perhaps assigned TRBD1 or TRBD2 (5 bases each). The CDR3 sequence is 15 residues long. From germline, CDR1 is SGHNT and CDR2 YENEEA. V was trimmed by 5 bases and J by 2 bases, leaving 16 bases between them. The CDR3 sequence is CASSPVTGPTYEQYF. As DNA, the CDR3 is TGTGCCAGCAGCCCTGTTACGGGGCCTACCTACGAGCAGTACTTC.

The V call is TRBV29-1, the J call TRBJ2-2; D uncertain. V shed 4 bases and J shed 0 bases, with 0 bases lying between them. Germline lookup yields CDR1 SQVTM and CDR2 ANQGSEA. This CDR3 has 11 residues. Here the CDR3 DNA reads TGCAGCGTTGCGAACACCGGGGAGCTGTTTTTT. It is translated as CSVANTGELFF.

The chain has TRBV7-3 and TRBJ1-2, with a weak D call TRBD1 (5 bases). V was trimmed by 1 base and J by 7 bases, leaving 13 bases between them. The CDR3 runs 14 residues. The germline CDR1 and CDR2 sequences are SGHTA and FQGTGA. The CDR3 region is CASSLKSAGLGYTF. Here the CDR3 DNA reads TGTGCCAGCAGCTTAAAGTCGGCAGGGCTTGGCTACACCTTC.

This sequence joins TRBV29-1 and TRBJ2-1; D is uncertain. The CDR3 is 14 residues long. CDR1 and CDR2 (germline): SQVTM, ANQGSEA. The V gene lost 0 bases and the J gene lost 10 bases, with 16 bases spanning the gap. The CDR3 nucleotides read TGCAGCGTTGAAGATAGTAGAGGTGTAGGGGAGCAGTTCTTC. Residues: CSVEDSRGVGEQFF.

The table lists this clone with a count of one. The J gene is TRBJ1-3, the V gene TRBV28; D unresolved. The CDR3 contains 16 residues. Germline V lookup: CDR1 MDHEN, CDR2 SYDVKM. V lost 1 base, J lost 2 bases, and 12 bases lay in between. DNA of the CDR3: TGTGCCAGCAGTTTATCTCTTCAGGCTACTGGAAACACCATATATTTT. Translating gives CASSLSLQATGNTIYF.

The chain has TRBV13 and TRBJ1-1; no definite D call. Germline CDR1 is PRHDT and CDR2 is FYEKMQ (reference sequence). The CDR3 has 12 amino acids. Trimming shortened V by 1 base and J by 7 bases, and 7 bases separated the two germline ends. CDR3 loop: CASSLVAGEAFF. The CDR3 DNA is TGTGCCAGCAGCTTAGTGGCAGGTGAAGCTTTCTTT.

The CDR3 DNA follows: TGTGCCAGCAGCGACCCCTCGACAGGGGAGCGCCCCCTCCACTTT. Translation gives CASSDPSTGERPLHF. The chain couples TRBV25-1 to TRBJ1-6; 8 bases are shared with TRBD1. Germline-derived CDR1 and CDR2 are MGHDK and SYGVNS. The CDR3 covers 15 residues. Germline trimming cut 6 bases from V and 13 bases from J; bases unmatched to any gene: 14.

The chain joins TRBV3-1 (or the pseudogene TRBV3-2) to TRBJ2-7; tentative D call: TRBD1 (5 bases). Germline CDR1 is LGHDT and CDR2 is YNNKEL (reference sequence). This CDR3 contains 17 residues. V lost 1 base and J 5 bases, leaving 21 bases between the germline ends. The CDR3 reads CASSQVDKSYLGHEQYF. In nucleotides, the CDR3 is TGTGCCAGCAGCCAAGTGGACAAGTCCTACCTAGGACACGAGCAGTACTTC.

The chain has TRBV28 and TRBJ2-3; 8 bases agree with TRBD2. Germline assignment: CDR1 MDHEN and CDR2 SYDVKM. The V gene end was trimmed by 4 bases and the J gene end by 5 bases; junction bases not matched to a gene: 8. This CDR3 has 15 residues. Here the CDR3 reads CASSSTGGLRDTQYF. The DNA for the CDR3 is TGTGCCAGCAGTTCCACGGGGGGGTTAAGAGATACGCAGTATTTT.